The source of this TCR beta chain is a study of blood T cell repertoires in COVID-19. As processed by the authors: Quantification of nucleated cells was approximated via reference gene primer amplification. Sequenced by immunoSEQ multiplex PCR; TCRdb stores in-frame clones only, minus some. The D gene and trimming were derived from the DNA, and the V and J assignments and clone size from that table. Among tens of thousands of clones listed, approximately 84% were seen once. Germline CDR1 MNHEY, CDR2 SMNVEV (reference sequence). CDR3 size: 14 residues. Trimming pared 3 bases from V and 2 bases from J, leaving 11 bases between.

The sequence derives from a man aged 50 to 59 with active COVID-19. The chain has TRBV27 and TRBJ2-7; TRBD1 might be the D (6 bases). Input material: peripheral blood. CDR3 protein: CASSFLDRPYEQYF. CDR3 DNA: TGTGCCAGCAGTTTCCTCGACAGGCCCTACGAGCAGTACTTC.